This is a list of T cell receptor beta chains from one sample in a study of identifying expanded T cells in peripheral blood. This table comes from immunoSEQ multiplex PCR, and its TCRdb copy is limited to in-frame clones, with some not included. The sample consists of about 74,000 clones, approximately 85% of them appearing once. The sample was blood. The receptor source for this set is a person aged 18 to 70 in good health. Both conserved end residues are part of each CDR3. The order of the fields is CDR3 protein, CDR3 DNA, D gene, J gene, V gene, clone size. A D gene is named only where the DNA matches it firmly. The size of a clone is reported for some rows only, either as once, few or many, or as a class for expanded clones.

CASHRTGPNYGYTF	TGTGCCAGCCATCGGACAGGGCCCAACTATGGCTACACCTTC	TRBD1	TRBJ1-2	TRBV6-1	.
CASSVDFRNEQFF	TGTGCCAGCAGCGTGGACTTCCGCAATGAGCAGTTCTTC	.	TRBJ2-1	TRBV9	once
CASSSWTSGTDTQYF	TGTGCCAGCAGCTCCTGGACTAGCGGCACAGATACGCAGTATTTT	TRBD2	TRBJ2-3	TRBV7-6	.
CASSLAESSYEQYF	TGTGCCAGCAGCTTAGCGGAAAGCTCCTACGAGCAGTACTTC	.	TRBJ2-7	TRBV7-2	few
CASRWGRGLNTEAFF	TGTGCCAGTAGATGGGGACGGGGTCTGAACACTGAAGCTTTCTTT	.	TRBJ1-1	TRBV19	.
CASSQGPGLAGLEQYF	TGCGCCAGCAGCCAAGGCCCGGGACTAGCGGGACTCGAGCAGTACTTC	TRBD2	TRBJ2-7	TRBV4-3	once
CASSLGRTRSSYEQYF	TGTGCCAGCAGTTTAGGTAGGACTCGGAGCTCCTACGAGCAGTACTTC	.	TRBJ2-7	TRBV27	.
CASSPGTGYNEQFF	TGTGCCAGCAGCCCGGGGACAGGGTACAATGAGCAGTTCTTC	TRBD1	TRBJ2-1	TRBV6-4	.
CASSSGQSYEQYF	TGCGCCAGCAGCTCAGGACAGAGCTACGAGCAGTACTTC	.	TRBJ2-7	TRBV5-1	.
CASSQDLGGYGYTF	TGCGCCAGCAGCCAAGATCTGGGCGGCTATGGCTACACCTTC	.	TRBJ1-2	TRBV4-3	.
CSVELAGGYEQYF	TGCAGCGTCGAACTAGCGGGAGGTTACGAGCAGTACTTC	TRBD2	TRBJ2-7	TRBV29-1	.
CASRGRDSRADTQYF	TGTGCCAGCAGGGGACGGGACAGCCGAGCAGATACGCAGTATTTT	TRBD1	TRBJ2-3	TRBV2	.
CASSSDTWGNEQFF	TGTGCCAGCAGTTCGGATACCTGGGGCAATGAGCAGTTCTTC	.	TRBJ2-1	TRBV6-5	.
CASSLVSAGRAIYF	TGTGCCAGCAGCTTAGTCTCGGCCGGGAGAGCCATATATTTT	.	TRBJ1-3	TRBV11-2	.
CASSRGQGATDTQYF	TGTGCCAGCTCGCGGGGCCAGGGGGCGACAGATACGCAGTATTTT	TRBD1	TRBJ2-3	TRBV18	.
CASSPTGTGSGLDQPQHF	TGTGCCAGCAGCCCCACCGGGACAGGGAGTGGGCTCGATCAGCCCCAGCATTTT	TRBD1	TRBJ1-5	TRBV14	.
CASSRGTGSEQYF	TGTGCCAGCAGCCGGGGGACGGGGTCGGAGCAGTACTTC	.	TRBJ2-7	TRBV11-1	.
CASNGQGTSYEQYF	TGTGCCAGCAACGGACAGGGGACCTCCTACGAGCAGTACTTC	TRBD1	TRBJ2-7	TRBV7-2	.
CASSPVAGRGNEQFF	TGTGCCAGCAGCCCAGTAGCGGGGCGGGGCAATGAGCAGTTCTTC	TRBD2	TRBJ2-1	TRBV7-3	.
CASSLEGVNEQYF	TGTGCCAGCAGCTTAGAGGGGGTTAACGAGCAGTACTTC	.	TRBJ2-7	TRBV7-2	.
CASSSRGHTGELFF	TGTGCCAGCAGCTCCAGGGGACACACCGGGGAGCTGTTTTTT	.	TRBJ2-2	TRBV7-2	.
CASSLGGSDGYTF	TGTGCCAGCAGCTTAGGGGGGAGCGATGGCTACACCTTC	.	TRBJ1-2	TRBV11-2	.
CASSPLGGNRETQYF	TGTGCCAGCAGCCCTCTTGGGGGGAATCGGGAGACCCAGTACTTC	.	TRBJ2-5	TRBV11-2	once
CASSLTSGATRFF	TGTGCCAGCAGCTTGACTAGCGGGGCAACCCGGTTCTTC	TRBD2	TRBJ2-1	TRBV7-3	.
CASSSDYNSPLHF	TGTGCCAGCAGCTCGGACTACAATTCACCCCTCCACTTT	.	TRBJ1-6	TRBV5-8	.
CASSLVGAGALAFF	TGTGCCAGCAGCTTAGTAGGGGCAGGGGCTTTGGCTTTCTTT	.	TRBJ1-1	TRBV7-2	.
CASSLDSGRGTQYF	TGTGCCAGCAGCTTAGATTCCGGGAGAGGTACGCAGTATTTT	.	TRBJ2-3	TRBV7-2	once
CASSELPPTGNNEQFF	TGTGCCAGCAGTGAACTGCCCCCGACAGGGAACAATGAGCAGTTCTTC	TRBD1	TRBJ2-1	TRBV2	.
CASSPASGYEQYF	TGTGCCAGTAGCCCCGCCAGCGGTTACGAGCAGTACTTC	.	TRBJ2-7	TRBV19	few
CASTIGFYSYEQYF	TGCGCCAGCACAATAGGTTTTTACTCCTACGAGCAGTACTTC	.	TRBJ2-7	TRBV5-1	.
CASRMFYEQYF	TGTGCCAGCAGGATGTTCTACGAGCAGTACTTC	.	TRBJ2-7	TRBV2	.
CASSPEGTALLRGAFF	TGTGCCAGCTCACCAGAAGGGACAGCCCTACTCCGAGGAGCTTTCTTT	TRBD1	TRBJ1-1	TRBV18	.
CASSFPGQPQHF	TGTGCCAGCAGCTTTCCGGGACAGCCCCAGCATTTT	.	TRBJ1-5	TRBV5-8	.